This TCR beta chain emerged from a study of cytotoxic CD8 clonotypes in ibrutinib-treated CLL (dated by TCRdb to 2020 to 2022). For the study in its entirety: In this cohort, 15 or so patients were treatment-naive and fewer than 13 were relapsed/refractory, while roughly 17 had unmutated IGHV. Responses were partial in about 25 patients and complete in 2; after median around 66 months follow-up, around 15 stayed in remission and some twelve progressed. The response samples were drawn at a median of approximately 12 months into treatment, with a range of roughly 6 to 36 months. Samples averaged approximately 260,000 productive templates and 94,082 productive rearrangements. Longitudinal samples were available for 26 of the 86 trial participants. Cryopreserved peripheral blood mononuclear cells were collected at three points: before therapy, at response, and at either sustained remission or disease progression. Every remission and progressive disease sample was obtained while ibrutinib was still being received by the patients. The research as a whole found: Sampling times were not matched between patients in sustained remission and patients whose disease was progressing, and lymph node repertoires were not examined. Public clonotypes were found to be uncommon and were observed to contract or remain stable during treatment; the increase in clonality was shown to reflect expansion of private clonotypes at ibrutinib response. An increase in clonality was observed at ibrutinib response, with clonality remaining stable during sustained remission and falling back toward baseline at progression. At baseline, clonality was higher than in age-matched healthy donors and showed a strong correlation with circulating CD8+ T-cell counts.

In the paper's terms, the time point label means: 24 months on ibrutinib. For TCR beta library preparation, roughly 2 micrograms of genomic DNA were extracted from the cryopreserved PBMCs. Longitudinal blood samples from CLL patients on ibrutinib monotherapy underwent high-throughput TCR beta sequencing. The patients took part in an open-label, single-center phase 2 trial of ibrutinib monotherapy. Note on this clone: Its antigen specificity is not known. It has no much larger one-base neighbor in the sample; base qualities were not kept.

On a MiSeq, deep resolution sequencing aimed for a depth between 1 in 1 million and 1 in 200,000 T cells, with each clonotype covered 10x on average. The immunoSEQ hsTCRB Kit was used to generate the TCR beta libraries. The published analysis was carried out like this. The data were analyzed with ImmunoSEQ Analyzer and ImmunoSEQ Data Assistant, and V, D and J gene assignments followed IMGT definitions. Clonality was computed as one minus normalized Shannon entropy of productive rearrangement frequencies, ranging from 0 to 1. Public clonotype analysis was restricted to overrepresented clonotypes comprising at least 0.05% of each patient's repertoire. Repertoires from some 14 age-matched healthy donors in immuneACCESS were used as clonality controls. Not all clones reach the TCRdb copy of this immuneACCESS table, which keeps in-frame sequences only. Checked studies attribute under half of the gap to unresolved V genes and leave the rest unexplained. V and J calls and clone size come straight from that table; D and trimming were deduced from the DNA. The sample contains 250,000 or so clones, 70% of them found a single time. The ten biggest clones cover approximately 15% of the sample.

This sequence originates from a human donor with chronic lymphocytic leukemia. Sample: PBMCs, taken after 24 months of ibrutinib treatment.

The CDR3 in this case is CASSPQLADINNEQFF. The DNA sequence reads TGTGCCAGTAGTCCGCAACTAGCGGACATCAACAATGAGCAGTTCTTC. The chain is assembled from TRBV19 and TRBJ2-1, with 8 bases in between that match TRBD2. V is cut back by 5 bases and J by 5 bases, with 11 bases in the junction unmatched. CDR1 and CDR2 are drawn from the germline V gene (reference sequence): LNHDA, SQIVND. The CDR3, cysteine through phenylalanine, is 16 amino acids long. Only the CDR3 region is kept as DNA, spanning 48 bases read in frame from base 1.